Shown below are 10 T cell receptor beta chains from a single sample sequenced in a study of T-cell reconstitution after alpha-beta-depleted transplantation in children (dated by TCRdb to about 2016). The library was obtained by PCR. TCRdb names Illumina HiSeq 2500 as the instrument used. TCR libraries were prepared with molecular barcoding, using unique molecular identifiers to normalize TCRbeta repertoire quantification. TCRdb trimmed the raw reads at Q25, called clones with MiXCR and kept productive beta chains. Merged by CDR3 protein, the rows form single entries marked with the most common genes and DNA. The sample table lists about 980,000 distinct CDR3 sequences, roughly 29% of them with a count of one. Over 25% of the sample goes to the ten largest clones. The label giving this sample's treatment or condition can be read as: allogeneic hematopoietic cell transplantation with graft depleted of TCRalphabeta T cells and CD19 B cells.

The sample here was PBMCs, mostly from graft donor cells, taken 360 days after TCRalphabeta/CD19-depleted stem cell transplant. All receptors derive from a boy under three years old who had a stem cell transplant for SCID, so the T cells may come from the graft donor.

This chain uses TRBV24-1 with TRBJ1-1; D unclear. This CDR3 is built from 13 residues. V lost 5 bases to trimming and J lost 1 base, with 7 bases between them. In germline, CDR1 is KGHDR, CDR2 SFDVKD. CDR3 nucleotide sequence: TGTGCCACCAGTGTAGGCCCGAACACTGAAGCTTTCTTT. Protein: CATSVGPNTEAFF.

V usage is TRBV12-5 and J usage is TRBJ1-5, with D tentatively TRBD1 (6 bases). Germline lookup yields CDR1 LGHNT and CDR2 FRNRAP. Trimming removed 6 bases at V and 0 bases at J, with 15 bases between. The CDR3 is 16 residues long. CDR3 region: CASGPRDIYSNQPQHF. CDR3 DNA sequence: TGTGCTAGTGGACCCCGGGACATCTATAGCAATCAGCCCCAGCATTTT.

The chain is built from TRBV4-1 and TRBJ2-7; 8 bases fit TRBD2. V shed 1 base and J 0 bases; nucleotides not matched to a gene: 11. The germline V gene encodes CDR1 MGHRA and CDR2 YSYEKL. The CDR3 totals 18 residues. CDR3 nucleotides: TGCGCCAGCAGCCAAGCGGGACTGCGGGGGGTGGGCTCCTACGAGCAGTACTTC. It yields the protein CASSQAGLRGVGSYEQYF.

This chain joins TRBV5-1 and TRBJ2-1, with TRBD2 identical over 7 bases. V was clipped by 4 bases and J by 4 bases; unmatched bases: 8. The CDR3 sequence is 15 residues long. Germline V gives CDR1 SGHRS, CDR2 YFSETQ. CDR3 DNA: TGCGCCAGCAGCGCCACTAGCGACCTATACAATGAGCAGTTCTTC. Amino acid sequence: CASSATSDLYNEQFF.

This clonotype came up a few times. V is TRBV19 and J is TRBJ2-2, with D unclear. The CDR3 is made up of 14 amino acids. Germline V lookup: CDR1 LNHDA, CDR2 SQIVND (reference sequence). Trimming removed 3 bases at V and 3 bases at J, with 8 bases between. The CDR3 reads CASSMNADTGELFF. CDR3 DNA sequence: TGTGCCAGTAGTATGAACGCGGACACCGGGGAGCTGTTTTTT.

This clonotype occurred many times. J is TRBJ1-1 and V is TRBV28; D not resolved. V lost 8 bases and J lost 1, with 11 bases in between. The germline V gene has CDR1 MDHEN and CDR2 SYDVKM. The CDR3 has 13 residues. CDR3 sequence reads: CASDRVPNTEAFF. CDR3 bases: TGTGCCAGCGATAGAGTTCCGAACACTGAAGCTTTCTTT.

The rearrangement links TRBV6-1 to TRBJ2-7; 7 nucleotides match TRBD1. Germline trimming cut 7 bases from V and 0 bases from J; bases unmatched to any gene: 12. CDR1 MNHNS and CDR2 SASEGT come from the germline V gene. The CDR3 is 16 amino acids. The DNA for the CDR3 is TGTGCCAGCACCCCGGGACAGTGGTCCACCTCCTACGAGCAGTACTTC. Residues: CASTPGQWSTSYEQYF.

In its sample, this clonotype was seen a few times. The chain uses TRBV5-5 and TRBJ2-2; 11 bases map to TRBD2. The CDR3 contains 15 residues. Looked up from germline, CDR1 is SGHKS and CDR2 is YYEKEE (reference sequence). J lost 5 bases, V lost 5 bases, and 5 bases had no gene match. The CDR3 region is CASRLTSGNTGELFF. The CDR3 DNA is TGTGCCAGCAGGTTGACTAGCGGGAATACCGGGGAGCTGTTTTTT.

This clonotype showed up just once. This chain links TRBV28 with TRBJ1-2, with TRBD1 as a possible D gene (6 bases). Germline values: CDR1 MDHEN, CDR2 SYDVKM. V was clipped by 6 bases and J by 0 bases, with 17 bases between them. The CDR3 runs to 16 residues. Written as DNA, the CDR3 is TGTGCCAGCAGAGGGGGAGCCTATGCCCCTAACTATGGCTACACCTTC. It translates to CASRGGAYAPNYGYTF.

This clonotype has a count of ten or more. This chain uses TRBV5-1 with TRBJ2-7; 8 nucleotides match TRBD1. CDR3 size: 16 residues. Germline values: CDR1 SGHRS, CDR2 YFSETQ. V lost 0 bases to trimming and J lost 3 bases; unmatched junction nucleotides: 8. The CDR3 is CASSLAFGQGVYEQYF. CDR3 nucleotide sequence: TGCGCCAGCAGCTTGGCATTCGGACAGGGCGTCTACGAGCAGTACTTC.